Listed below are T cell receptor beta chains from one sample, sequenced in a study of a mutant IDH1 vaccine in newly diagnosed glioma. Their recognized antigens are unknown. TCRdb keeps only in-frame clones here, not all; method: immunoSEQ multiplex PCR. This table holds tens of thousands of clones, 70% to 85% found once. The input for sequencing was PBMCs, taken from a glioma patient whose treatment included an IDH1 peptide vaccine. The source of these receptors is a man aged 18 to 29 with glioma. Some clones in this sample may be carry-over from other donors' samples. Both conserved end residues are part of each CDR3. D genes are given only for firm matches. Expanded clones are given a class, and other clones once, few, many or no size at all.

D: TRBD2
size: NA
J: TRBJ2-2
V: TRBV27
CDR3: CASSTLTSGRVYTGELFF
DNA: TGTGCCAGCAGTACCCTGACTAGCGGGAGGGTATACACCGGGGAGCTGTTTTTT

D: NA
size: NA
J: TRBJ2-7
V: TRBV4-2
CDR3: CASSQRDSSYEQYF
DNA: TGTGCCAGCAGCCAACGGGACTCCTCCTACGAGCAGTACTTC

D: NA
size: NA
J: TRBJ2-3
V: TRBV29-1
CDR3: CSVKLPVADTQYF
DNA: TGCAGCGTTAAACTCCCGGTGGCAGATACGCAGTATTTT

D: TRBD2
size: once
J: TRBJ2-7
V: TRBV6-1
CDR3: CASSESAGGPYEQYF
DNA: TGTGCCAGCAGTGAATCGGCGGGAGGGCCCTACGAGCAGTACTTC

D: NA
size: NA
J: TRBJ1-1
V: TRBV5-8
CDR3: CASSLGGVSGKAFF
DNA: TGTGCCAGCAGCTTGGGGGGGGTGTCAGGGAAAGCTTTCTTT

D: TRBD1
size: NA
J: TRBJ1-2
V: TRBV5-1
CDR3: CASSGQGDYGYTF
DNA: TGCGCCAGCAGCGGACAGGGGGACTATGGCTACACCTTC

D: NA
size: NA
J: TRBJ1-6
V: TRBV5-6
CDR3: CASSFGRVGNSPLHF
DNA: TGTGCCAGCAGCTTTGGACGGGTGGGGAATTCACCCCTCCACTTT

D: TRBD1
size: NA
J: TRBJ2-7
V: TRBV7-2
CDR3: CASSLVVRGSYEQYF
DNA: TGTGCCAGCAGCTTAGTAGTCAGGGGGTCCTACGAGCAGTACTTC

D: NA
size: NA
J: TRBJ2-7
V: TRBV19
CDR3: CASSASGSFYEQYF
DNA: TGTGCCAGTAGTGCTTCCGGGAGCTTCTACGAGCAGTACTTC

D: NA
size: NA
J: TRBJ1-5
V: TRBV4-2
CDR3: CASSQALTGYSNQPQHF
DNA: TGTGCCAGCAGCCAAGCCTTGACAGGCTATAGCAATCAGCCCCAGCATTTT

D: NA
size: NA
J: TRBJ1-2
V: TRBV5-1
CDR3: CASSSAPNYGYTF
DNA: TGCGCCAGCAGCTCCGCACCCAACTATGGCTACACCTTC

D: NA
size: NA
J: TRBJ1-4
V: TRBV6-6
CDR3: CASSSVRFQVNEKLFF
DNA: TGTGCCAGCAGTAGCGTCAGGTTTCAGGTGAATGAAAAACTGTTTTTT

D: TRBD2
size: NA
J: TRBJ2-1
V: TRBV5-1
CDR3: CASSLVAGGPLEQFF
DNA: TGCGCCAGCAGCTTGGTAGCGGGAGGGCCGCTTGAGCAGTTCTTC

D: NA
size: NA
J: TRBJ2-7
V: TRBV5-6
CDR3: CASSLSINYEQYF
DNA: TGTGCCAGCAGCTTATCTATTAACTACGAGCAGTACTTC

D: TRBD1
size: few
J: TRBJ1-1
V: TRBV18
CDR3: CASSPGQVPNTEAFF
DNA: TGTGCCAGCTCACCGGGACAGGTTCCTAACACTGAAGCTTTCTTT

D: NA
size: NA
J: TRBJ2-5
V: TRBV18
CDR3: CASSPGNGETQYF
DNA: TGTGCCAGCTCACCAGGGAACGGGGAGACCCAGTACTTC

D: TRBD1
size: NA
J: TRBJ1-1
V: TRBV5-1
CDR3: CASSLGGQVDSVGAFF
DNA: TGCGCCAGCAGCTTGGGAGGACAGGTCGATTCCGTTGGGGCTTTCTTT

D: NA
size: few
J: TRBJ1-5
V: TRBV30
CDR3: CAWTITGPSSGQPQHF
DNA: TGTGCCTGGACAATCACGGGACCTTCCTCAGGACAGCCCCAGCATTTT

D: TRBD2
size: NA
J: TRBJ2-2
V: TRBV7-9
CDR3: CASRASGVNTGELFF
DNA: TGTGCCAGCAGAGCCAGCGGGGTGAACACCGGGGAGCTGTTTTTT

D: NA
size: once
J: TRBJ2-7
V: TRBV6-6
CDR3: CASSYASSYEQYF
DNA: TGTGCCAGCAGTTATGCCAGCTCCTACGAGCAGTACTTC

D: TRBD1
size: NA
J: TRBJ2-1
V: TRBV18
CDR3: CASSLIDRGDHNEQFF
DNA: TGTGCCAGCTCACTCATCGACAGGGGCGACCACAATGAGCAGTTCTTC

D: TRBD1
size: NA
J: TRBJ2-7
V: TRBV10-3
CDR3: CAIKGPTGLSEQYF
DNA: TGTGCCATCAAGGGACCGACAGGGTTAAGCGAGCAGTACTTC

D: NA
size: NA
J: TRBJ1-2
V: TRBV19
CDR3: CASSMSRYGYTF
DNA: TGTGCCAGTAGTATGTCTCGTTATGGCTACACCTTC

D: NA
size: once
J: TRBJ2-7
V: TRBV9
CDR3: CASSVEGSSYEQYF
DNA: TGTGCCAGCAGCGTAGAAGGGAGCTCCTACGAGCAGTACTTC

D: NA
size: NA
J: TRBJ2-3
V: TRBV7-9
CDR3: CASAVRVPTDTQYF
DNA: TGTGCCAGCGCCGTCCGGGTCCCCACAGATACGCAGTATTTT

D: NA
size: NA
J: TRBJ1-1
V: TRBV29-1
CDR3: CSVEDPLGGTEAFF
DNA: TGCAGCGTTGAAGATCCCCTGGGGGGCACTGAAGCTTTCTTT

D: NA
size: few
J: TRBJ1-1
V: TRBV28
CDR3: CATSSGALAEAFF
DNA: TGTGCCACTTCATCAGGGGCGTTGGCTGAAGCTTTCTTT

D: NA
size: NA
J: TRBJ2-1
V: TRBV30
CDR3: CAWITPYNEQFF
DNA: TGTGCCTGGATAACTCCCTACAATGAGCAGTTCTTC

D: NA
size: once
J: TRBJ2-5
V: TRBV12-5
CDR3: CASGSGSQETQYF
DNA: TGTGCTAGTGGTTCTGGCAGCCAAGAGACCCAGTACTTC

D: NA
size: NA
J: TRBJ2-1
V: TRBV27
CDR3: CASMGSSYLYEQFF
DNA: TGTGCCAGCATGGGGTCTAGCTACCTCTATGAGCAGTTCTTC

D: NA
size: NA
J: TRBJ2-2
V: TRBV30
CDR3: CAWSVDFVGRELFF
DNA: TGTGCCTGGAGTGTGGATTTTGTTGGGCGCGAGCTGTTTTTT

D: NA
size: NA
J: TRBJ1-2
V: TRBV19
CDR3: CASSIQGFYGYTF
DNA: TGTGCCAGTAGTATTCAAGGGTTCTATGGCTACACCTTC

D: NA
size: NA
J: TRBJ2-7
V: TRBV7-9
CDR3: CASSAEGLVSYEQYF
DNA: TGTGCCAGCAGCGCCGAAGGGCTGGTGTCCTACGAGCAGTACTTC

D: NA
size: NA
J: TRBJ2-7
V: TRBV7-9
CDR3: CASSSGTVAYEQYF
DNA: TGTGCCAGCAGCTCGGGCACGGTGGCCTACGAGCAGTACTTC

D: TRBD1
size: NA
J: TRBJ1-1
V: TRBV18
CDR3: CASSVDRGNTEAFF
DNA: TGTGCCAGCTCAGTAGACAGGGGGAACACTGAAGCTTTCTTT

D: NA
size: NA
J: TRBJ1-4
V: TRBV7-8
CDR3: CASSSSSGRENEKLFF
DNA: TGTGCCAGCAGCTCGTCGTCGGGACGGGAGAATGAAAAACTGTTTTTT

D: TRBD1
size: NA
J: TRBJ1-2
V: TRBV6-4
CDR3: CASSDSGQGAYYGYTF
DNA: TGTGCCAGCAGTGATAGCGGACAGGGGGCTTACTATGGCTACACCTTC

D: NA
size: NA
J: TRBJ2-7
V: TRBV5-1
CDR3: CASSLGSPLYEQYF
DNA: TGCGCCAGCAGCCTCGGGAGCCCTCTTTACGAGCAGTACTTC

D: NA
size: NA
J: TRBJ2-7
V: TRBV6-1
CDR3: CASSEVRPYEQYF
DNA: TGTGCCAGCAGTGAAGTTCGACCCTACGAGCAGTACTTC

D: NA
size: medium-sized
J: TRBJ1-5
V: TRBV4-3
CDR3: CASSQTGDNQPQHF
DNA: TGCGCCAGCAGCCAGACAGGTGACAATCAGCCCCAGCATTTT

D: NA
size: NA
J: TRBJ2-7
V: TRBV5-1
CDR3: CASSLGGDSYEQYF
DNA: TGCGCCAGCAGCTTGGGAGGAGACTCCTACGAGCAGTACTTC

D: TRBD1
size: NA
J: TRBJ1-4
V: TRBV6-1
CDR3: CASIRDRGNEKLFF
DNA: TGTGCCAGCATTAGAGACAGGGGGAATGAAAAACTGTTTTTT

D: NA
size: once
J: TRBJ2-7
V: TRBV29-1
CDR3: CSVALVGESEQYF
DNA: TGCAGCGTGGCCCTAGTCGGGGAGAGCGAGCAGTACTTC

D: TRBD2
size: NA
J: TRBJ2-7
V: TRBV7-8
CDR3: CASSLVRGVLGEQYF
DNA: TGTGCCAGCAGCTTAGTACGGGGGGTATTGGGCGAGCAGTACTTC

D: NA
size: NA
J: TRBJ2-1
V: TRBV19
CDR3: CASSLEQQLYNEQFF
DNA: TGTGCCAGTAGTCTTGAGCAGCAGCTATACAATGAGCAGTTCTTC

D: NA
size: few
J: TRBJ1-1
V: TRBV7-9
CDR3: CASSRGDLLGSTEAFF
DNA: TGTGCCAGCAGCCGAGGGGACCTATTAGGTAGCACTGAAGCTTTCTTT

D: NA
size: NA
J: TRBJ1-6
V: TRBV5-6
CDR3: CASSPQPQRLWGGSPLHF
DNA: TGTGCCAGCAGCCCCCAGCCCCAACGACTGTGGGGGGGTTCACCCCTCCACTTT

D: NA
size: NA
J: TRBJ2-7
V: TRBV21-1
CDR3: CASSKAFLGNGSYEQYF
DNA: TGTGCCAGCAGCAAGGCTTTTCTCGGGAACGGCTCCTACGAGCAGTACTTC

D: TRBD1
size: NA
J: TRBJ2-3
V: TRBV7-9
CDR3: CASSNGQGGSTDTQYF
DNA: TGTGCCAGCAGCAACGGACAGGGGGGAAGCACAGATACGCAGTATTTT

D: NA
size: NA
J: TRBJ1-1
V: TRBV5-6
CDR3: CASSFKGITEAFF
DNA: TGTGCCAGCAGCTTCAAGGGGATCACTGAAGCTTTCTTT

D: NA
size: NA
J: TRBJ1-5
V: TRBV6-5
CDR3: CASSHTRGTNQPQHF
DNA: TGTGCCAGCAGCCACACCCGGGGCACCAATCAGCCCCAGCATTTT

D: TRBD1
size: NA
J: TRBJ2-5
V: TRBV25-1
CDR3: CASSRVSSDRVETQYF
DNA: TGTGCCAGCAGTCGAGTGAGTAGCGACAGGGTCGAGACCCAGTACTTC

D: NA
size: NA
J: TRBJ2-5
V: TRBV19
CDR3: CASSMRGHDTETQYF
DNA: TGTGCCAGTAGTATGCGGGGCCACGATACAGAGACCCAGTACTTC

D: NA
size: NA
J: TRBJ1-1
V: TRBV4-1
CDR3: CASSQGRNWNTEAFF
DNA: TGCGCCAGCAGCCAGGGTAGAAACTGGAACACTGAAGCTTTCTTT